This record concerns one T cell receptor (beta chain) sequence. The antigen remains undetermined. CD4 enrichment then naive enrichment separated naive from memory CD4+ cells. The data derive from a study of CD4 T cells in relation to SARS-CoV-2 and coronaviruses. Study at large: After nine to eleven days of antigen culture, PBMC TCR beta CDR3s were sequenced.

Per germline, CDR1 KGHSH and CDR2 LQKENI. V lost 1 base, J lost 7 bases, and 2 bases lay in between. CDR3 size: 12 residues. The data were produced by immunoSEQ multiplex PCR, yet TCRdb's version contains in-frame clones alone and is incomplete. The sample has about 36,000 clones; about 79% are singletons. The sequenced material came from naive CD4+ T cells from PBMCs, cultured in vitro. The subset denotes: naive CD4+ T cells isolated by negative enrichment. The TCR was taken from an adult with COVID-19. V is TRBV18 and J is TRBJ1-6; D call uncertain. This CDR3 reads CASSPRNSPLHF. In DNA, the CDR3 is TGTGCCAGCTCACCACGGAATTCACCCCTCCACTTT.